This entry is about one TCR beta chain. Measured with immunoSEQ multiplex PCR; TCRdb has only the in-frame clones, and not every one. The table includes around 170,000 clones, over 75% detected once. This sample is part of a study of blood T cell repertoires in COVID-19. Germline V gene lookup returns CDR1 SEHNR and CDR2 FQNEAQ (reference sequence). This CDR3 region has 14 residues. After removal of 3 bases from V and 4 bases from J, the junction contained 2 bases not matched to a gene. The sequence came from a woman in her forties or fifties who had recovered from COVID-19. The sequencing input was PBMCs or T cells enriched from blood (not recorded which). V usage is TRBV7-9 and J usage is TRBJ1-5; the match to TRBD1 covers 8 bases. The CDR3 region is CASSLTGENQPQHF. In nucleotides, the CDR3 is TGTGCCAGCAGCTTGACAGGGGAAAATCAGCCCCAGCATTTT.